The entry below describes one T cell receptor (beta chain). Its specificity is not known. The V gene's germline CDR1 is LGHNA and CDR2 YNFKEQ. V was shortened by 1 base and J by 2 bases, with 1 base between the two germline ends. This CDR3 comprises 12 residues. These data belong to a study of T cells after yellow fever vaccination. Study details: Each low-cell-number fraction was prepared by means of SMART-Seq v4 Ultra Low Input.

MiXCR, run by TCRdb on the 5' RACE reads, gives a single entry per CDR3 protein. The sample lists about 330,000 distinct CDR3 sequences, around 6.8% occurring once. General observations from the study: The secondary response showed a weaker magnitude and a faster peak, day 5 versus 15. Post-booster repertoires contained most primary-vaccination clones again (roughly 97% CD4, around 88% CD8).

This chain links TRBV4-2 with TRBJ2-3; no reliable D call. Material: PBMCs, obtained roughly seven weeks after the first yellow fever vaccination. This TCR was sampled from a young man who received the YFV17D yellow fever vaccine. The CDR3 reads CASSQATDTQYF. As DNA, the CDR3 is TGTGCCAGCAGCCAAGCCACAGATACGCAGTATTTT.